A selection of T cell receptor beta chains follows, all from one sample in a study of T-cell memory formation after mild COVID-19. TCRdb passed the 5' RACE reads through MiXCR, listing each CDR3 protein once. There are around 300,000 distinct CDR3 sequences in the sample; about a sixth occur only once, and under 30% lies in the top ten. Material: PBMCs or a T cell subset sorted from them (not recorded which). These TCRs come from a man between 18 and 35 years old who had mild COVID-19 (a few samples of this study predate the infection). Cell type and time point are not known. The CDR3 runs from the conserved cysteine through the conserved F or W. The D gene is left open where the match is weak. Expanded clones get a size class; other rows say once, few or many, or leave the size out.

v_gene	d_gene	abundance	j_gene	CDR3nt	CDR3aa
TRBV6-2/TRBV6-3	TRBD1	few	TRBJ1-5	TGTGCCAGCAGAACTGTGGGGACAGGGAGAAATCAGCCCCAGCATTTT	CASRTVGTGRNQPQHF
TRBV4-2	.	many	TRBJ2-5	TGTGCCAGCAGCCGCGAAACTAGGGAGACCCAGTACTTC	CASSRETRETQYF
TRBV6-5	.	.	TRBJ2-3	TGTGCCAGCCACTGGCGGGGTTTGCCAGATACGCAGTATTTT	CASHWRGLPDTQYF
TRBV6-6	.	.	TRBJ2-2	TGTGCCAGCAGAGACGGAGGAAACACCGGGGAGCTGTTTTTT	CASRDGGNTGELFF
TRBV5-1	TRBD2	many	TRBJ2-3	TGCGCCAGCAGCACCTCCTTAGCGGGGGTAACAGATACGCAGTATTTT	CASSTSLAGVTDTQYF
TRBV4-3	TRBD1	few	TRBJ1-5	TGCGCCAGCAGCCAAGACAGGGGGGAGGGTCAGCCCCAGCATTTT	CASSQDRGEGQPQHF
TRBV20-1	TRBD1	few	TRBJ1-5	TGCAGTGCAAACCGGGACAGGGTAGGAGTAGATCAGCCCCAGCATTTT	CSANRDRVGVDQPQHF
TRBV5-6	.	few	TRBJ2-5	TGTGCCAGCAGCTTATGGTGGGTTGAGACCCAGTACTTC	CASSLWWVETQYF
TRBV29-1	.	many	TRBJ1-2	TGCAGCGTCCGACGAATTGCAGGGTCCTATGGCTACACCTTC	CSVRRIAGSYGYTF
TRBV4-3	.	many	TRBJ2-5	TGCGCCAGCAGCCAAGATTTGGGGACGGGGACATCCCAAGAGACCCAGTACTTC	CASSQDLGTGTSQETQYF
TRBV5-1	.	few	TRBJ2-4	TGCGCCAGCAGCTTGGGGGCGAACGAAAACATTCAGTACTTC	CASSLGANENIQYF
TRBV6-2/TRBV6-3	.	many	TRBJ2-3	TGTGCCAGCAGTTACTCTAGCGGCGGCACAGATACGCAGTATTTT	CASSYSSGGTDTQYF
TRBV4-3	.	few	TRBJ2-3	TGCGCCAGCAGCCAAGATCAGGGAACGGGAGATACGCAGTATTTT	CASSQDQGTGDTQYF
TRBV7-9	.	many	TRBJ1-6	TGTGCCAGCAGCTTAGCGGACTTTTCACCCCTCCACTTT	CASSLADFSPLHF
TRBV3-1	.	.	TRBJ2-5	TGTGCCAGCGGTCATCCCGCGAGGGGAGAGACCCAGTACTTC	CASGHPARGETQYF
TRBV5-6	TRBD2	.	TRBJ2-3	TGTGCCAGCAGCACTGGGGGGACTAGCGGGGGCACAGATACGCAGTATTTT	CASSTGGTSGGTDTQYF
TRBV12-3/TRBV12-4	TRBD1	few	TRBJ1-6	TGTGCCAGCAGTCCTCAGGGACAGGGCGCCTCACCCCTCCACTTT	CASSPQGQGASPLHF
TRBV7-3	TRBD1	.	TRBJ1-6	TGTGCCAGCAGCTTAAGAGGGGGCGGGTCACCCCTCCACTTT	CASSLRGGGSPLHF
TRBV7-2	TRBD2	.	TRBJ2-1	TGTGCCAGCAGCTTTCGGCTAGCGGGGGGGCAAGAGCAGTTCTTC	CASSFRLAGGQEQFF
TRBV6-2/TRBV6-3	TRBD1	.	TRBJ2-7	TGTGCCAGCAGTTTCCCGGGACAGGGGATGGGCTCCTACGAGCAGTACTTC	CASSFPGQGMGSYEQYF
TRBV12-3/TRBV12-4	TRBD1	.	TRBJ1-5	TGTGCCAGCACCCTACAGGGGTTACAGCCCCAGCATTTT	CASTLQGLQPQHF
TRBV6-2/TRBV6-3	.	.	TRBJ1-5	TGTGCCAGCGAGGAGTATAGCAATCAGCCCCAGCATTTT	CASEEYSNQPQHF
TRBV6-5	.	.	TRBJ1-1	TGTGCCAGCAGTCCCCCGGAAAGAATTAACACTGAAGCTTTCTTT	CASSPPERINTEAFF
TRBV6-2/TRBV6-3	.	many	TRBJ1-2	TGTGCCAGCAGTTCGTCGGGCGGTAATGGCTACACCTTC	CASSSSGGNGYTF
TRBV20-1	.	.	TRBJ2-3	TGCAGTGCTAGAGCCGGGGGAGATACGCAGTATTTT	CSARAGGDTQYF
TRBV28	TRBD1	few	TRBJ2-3	TGTGCCAGCAGTTTCCCCAGCAGGGGGCAAGATACGCAGTATTTT	CASSFPSRGQDTQYF
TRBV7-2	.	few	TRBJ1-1	TGTGCCAGCAGCTTAGCCGGGGGAAGGGGGACTGAAGCTTTCTTT	CASSLAGGRGTEAFF
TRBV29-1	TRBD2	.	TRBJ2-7	TGCAGCGTCCTACCGGTGGGGGGGTCCTACGAGCAGTACTTC	CSVLPVGGSYEQYF
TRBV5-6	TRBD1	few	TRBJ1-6	TGTGCCAGCAGCTCCAGGGGGCTTGGGGATTCACCCCTCCACTTT	CASSSRGLGDSPLHF
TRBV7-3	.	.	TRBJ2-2	TGTGCCAGCAGCCCCTCCCCCTCCACCGGGGAGCTGTTTTTT	CASSPSPSTGELFF
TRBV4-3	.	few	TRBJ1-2	TGCGCCAGCAGCCAAGATGACAGTCTCTATGGCTACACCTTC	CASSQDDSLYGYTF
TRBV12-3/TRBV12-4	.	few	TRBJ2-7	TGTGCCAGCAGTTTTGGCGGCTCCTACGAGCAGTACTTC	CASSFGGSYEQYF
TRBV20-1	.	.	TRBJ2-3	TGCAGTGCTAGAACCGGAACCCGGGTCACGCAGTATTTT	CSARTGTRVTQYF
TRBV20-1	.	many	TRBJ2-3	TGCAGTGCCCCCCCATTAGGGGGGGCCACAGATACGCAGTATTTT	CSAPPLGGATDTQYF
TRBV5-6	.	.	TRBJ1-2	TGTGCCAGCAGCTTTGGGGGACGTCTCTATGGCTACACCTTC	CASSFGGRLYGYTF
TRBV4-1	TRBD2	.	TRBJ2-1	TGCGCCAGCAGCCTGCGGACTAGCGGGGGGGCGAATGAGCAGTTCTTC	CASSLRTSGGANEQFF
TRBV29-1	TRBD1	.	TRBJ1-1	TGCAGCGTTACCCGGGACAGTAACACTGAAGCTTTCTTT	CSVTRDSNTEAFF
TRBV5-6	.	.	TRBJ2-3	TGTGCCAGCAGCTTCCGGAGCTTAACCACAGATACGCAGTATTTT	CASSFRSLTTDTQYF
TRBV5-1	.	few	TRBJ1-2	TGCGCCAGCAGCTTGGATCGGATTTATGGCTACACCTTC	CASSLDRIYGYTF
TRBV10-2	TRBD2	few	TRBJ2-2	TGCGCCAGCACGGGGGGGGTAATTCGCAACACCGGGGAGCTGTTTTTT	CASTGGVIRNTGELFF
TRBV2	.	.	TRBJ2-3	TGTGCCAGCAACGGGTTCAGCACAGATACGCAGTATTTT	CASNGFSTDTQYF
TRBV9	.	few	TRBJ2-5	TGTGCCAGCAGCTTAGACCGGGGACCAGAGACCCAGTACTTC	CASSLDRGPETQYF
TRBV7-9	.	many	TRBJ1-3	TGTGCCAGCAGCTCGACCCGTGGAAACACCATATATTTT	CASSSTRGNTIYF
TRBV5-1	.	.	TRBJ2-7	TGCGCCAGCAGCTTGGGGTTCTACGAGCAGTACTTC	CASSLGFYEQYF
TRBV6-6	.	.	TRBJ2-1	TGTGCCAGCAGTTCCTGGACTCCTGAGCAGTTCTTC	CASSSWTPEQFF
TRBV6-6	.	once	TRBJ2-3	TGTGCCAGCAGTTCTCCCCAAGCTAGGCCCACAGATACGCAGTATTTT	CASSSPQARPTDTQYF
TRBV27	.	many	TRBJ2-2	TGTGCCAGCAGTACCAATGGGCCGAACACCGGGGAGCTGTTTTTT	CASSTNGPNTGELFF
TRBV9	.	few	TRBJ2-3	TGTGCCAGCAGCGTAGGTCGGGTGACAGATACGCAGTATTTT	CASSVGRVTDTQYF
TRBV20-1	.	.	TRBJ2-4	TGCAGTGCCACGATAGAGACCAAAAACATTCAGTACTTC	CSATIETKNIQYF
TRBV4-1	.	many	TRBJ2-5	TGCGCCAGCAGCCAATTTCCAGCTAAAGAGACCCAGTACTTC	CASSQFPAKETQYF
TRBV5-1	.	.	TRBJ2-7	TGCGCCAGCAGCTTGCTCGAGCGGCAGGATCACGAGCAGTACTTC	CASSLLERQDHEQYF
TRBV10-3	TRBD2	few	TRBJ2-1	TGTGCCATCAGTGACCCGGGACTAGCGGGGGGGCCGTCCTCCTACAATGAGCAGTTCTTC	CAISDPGLAGGPSSYNEQFF
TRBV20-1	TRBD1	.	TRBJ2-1	TGCAGTGCTAGACCTACAGGGGCTCCCTCCTACAATGAGCAGTTCTTC	CSARPTGAPSYNEQFF
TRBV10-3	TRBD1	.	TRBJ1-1	TGTGCCATCAGGCAGGGGGCCGACACTGAAGCTTTCTTT	CAIRQGADTEAFF
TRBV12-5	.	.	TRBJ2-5	TGTGCTAGTGGTTGGCTTATACAAGAGACCCAGTACTTC	CASGWLIQETQYF
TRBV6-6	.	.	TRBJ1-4	TGTGCCAGCAGTTCCACAGGGAGAACTAATGAAAAACTGTTTTTT	CASSSTGRTNEKLFF
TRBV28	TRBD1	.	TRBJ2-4	TGTGCCAGCTCCCCCCGGACAGGGCGTTTTCTTATAGCCAAAAACATTCAGTACTTC	CASSPRTGRFLIAKNIQYF
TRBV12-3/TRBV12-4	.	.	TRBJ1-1	TGTGCCAGCAGACCGACCAGGGGCAGCAACCAGAACACTGAAGCTTTCTTT	CASRPTRGSNQNTEAFF